What follows is one T cell receptor beta chain and its context. Its target is not known. The sample belongs to a study of T-cell memory formation after mild COVID-19. Findings of the study overall: The main location of contracting CD4+ clones was CM and EM, and that of contracting CD8+ clones was EMRA. CD4+ bias marked clones expanding day 15 to 37, unlike balanced contracting clones.

MiXCR, run by TCRdb on the 5' RACE reads, gives a single entry per CDR3 protein. Of hundreds of thousands of distinct CDR3 sequences listed, less than 25% are singletons. From germline, CDR1 is KGHSH and CDR2 LQKENI. V gave up 0 bases and J gave up 4 bases; unmatched junction bases: 5. This CDR3 contains 16 residues. The receptor comes from an adult woman who had mild COVID-19 (a few samples of this study predate the infection). Cell type and time point are not known. The chain recombines TRBV18 with TRBJ2-1, with TRBD2 matching 8 bases. Sequenced input: PBMCs or a T cell subset sorted from them (not recorded which). The CDR3 loop is CASSPPLASGYNEQFF. CDR3 coding DNA: TGTGCCAGCTCACCACCGTTGGCTAGCGGGTACAATGAGCAGTTCTTC.